The sequence of this TCR beta chain was determined in a study of T cells after yellow fever vaccination. Whole-study results and caveats: Reappearance after the booster was seen for most primary-vaccination clones, at 95% to 96% CD4 and roughly 90% CD8. Clonotypes found in both CD4 and CD8 compartments made up a small share. Day 0 sorted memory subsets lacked detectable levels of almost all vaccine-responding clonotypes.

Germline V gene lookup returns CDR1 SGDLS and CDR2 YYNGEE. Trimming cost V 0 bases and J 7 bases, with 4 bases left between them. The CDR3 loop spans 12 amino acids. For TCR, cDNA came from 5'RACE template switching, which added a universal primer site and UMIs. One entry per CDR3 protein, called by TCRdb with MiXCR from the 5' RACE reads. This sample has approximately 27,000 distinct CDR3 sequences, with around 5.5% found just once. The sample holds many counts of this clonotype. The sample in question was PBMCs, either bulk or a sorted T-cell subset (CD4+, CD8+, memory, or dextramer-sorted; not recorded which), obtained 15 days after the yellow fever booster vaccination. The receptor was derived from a man younger than 40 who received the YFV17D yellow fever vaccine. V gene TRBV9 combines with J gene TRBJ2-2; D not certain. The CDR3 is CASSVANGELFF. CDR3 nucleotide sequence: TGTGCCAGCAGCGTAGCTAACGGGGAGCTGTTTTTT.